The present T cell receptor beta chain was sequenced within a study of T cell responses to AZD1222 COVID-19 vaccine. With 0 bases clipped from V and 0 bases from J, the junction kept 2 bases outside the gene matches. This CDR3 region has 17 residues. Looked up from germline, CDR1 is LNHNV and CDR2 is YYDKDF (reference sequence). Libraries were prepared by immunoSEQ multiplex PCR; TCRdb keeps only in-frame clonotypes and omits some of them. The table lists about 180,000 clones, roughly 94% of them singletons, with around 1.6% in the top ten. The sample was peripheral blood, taken 28 days after the second AZD1222 dose. The TCR comes from an adult who received the AZD1222 COVID-19 vaccine. The genes are TRBV15 and TRBJ2-2; TRBD2 agrees at 9 bases. CDR3 coding DNA: TGTGCCACCAGCAGAGACATAGCGGGAGCGAACACCGGGGAGCTGTTTTTT. Translating it yields CATSRDIAGANTGELFF.